These T cell receptor beta chains were read from a single sample in a study of spatial heterogeneity in lung cancer. Each CDR3 protein gets one entry after TCRdb re-called the 5' RACE reads with MiXCR. The sample holds 8,500 to 13,000 distinct CDR3 sequences, around 9.4% seen once. Sequences were derived from PBMCs, sampled at surgery. All receptors come from a male donor with early-stage non-small cell lung cancer. The CDR3 runs from the conserved cysteine through the conserved F or W. Each record gives: V gene, J gene, clone size, D gene, CDR3 DNA, CDR3 protein. The D gene is left open where the match is weak. A clone size is listed for some rows: how often the clone was seen (once, few, many), or a class if it is expanded.

V: TRBV27; J: TRBJ2-7; size: many; D: TRBD2; DNA: TGTGCCACCCGTCCCAGCGGGGTCTTCTACGAGCAGTACTTC; CDR3: CATRPSGVFYEQYF
V: TRBV12-3/TRBV12-4; J: TRBJ2-3; size: medium-sized; D: .; DNA: TGTGCCAGCATCCTAGGGCTCCCTAGCACAGATACGCAGTATTTT; CDR3: CASILGLPSTDTQYF
V: TRBV7-2; J: TRBJ2-5; size: medium-sized; D: TRBD1; DNA: TGTGCCAGCAGCTTGCAGGGGGCTGAGACCCAGTACTTC; CDR3: CASSLQGAETQYF
V: TRBV13; J: TRBJ2-7; size: many; D: .; DNA: TGTGCCAGCAGCTTATTCTGGGCAGGCCGCTCCTACGAGCAGTACTTC; CDR3: CASSLFWAGRSYEQYF
V: TRBV5-6; J: TRBJ2-5; size: many; D: TRBD1; DNA: TGTGCCAGCAGCTTGGTTCAGGGGGCGATCACTGAGACCCAGTACTTC; CDR3: CASSLVQGAITETQYF
V: TRBV6-2/TRBV6-3; J: TRBJ2-7; size: many; D: TRBD1; DNA: TGTGCCACCGATCCGGGACAGGGGCCCTACGAGCAGTACTTC; CDR3: CATDPGQGPYEQYF
V: TRBV6-1; J: TRBJ2-1; size: few; D: TRBD2; DNA: TGTGCCAGCAGTGAGAGCGGGAGATGGGAGAATGAGCAGTTCTTC; CDR3: CASSESGRWENEQFF
V: TRBV9; J: TRBJ2-3; size: .; D: .; DNA: TGTGCCAGCAGCGCGATGCCTGGGGCTCGCACAGATACGCAGTATTTT; CDR3: CASSAMPGARTDTQYF
V: TRBV7-9; J: TRBJ1-2; size: many; D: .; DNA: TGTGCCAGCAGCGTGGACAACTATGGCTACACCTTC; CDR3: CASSVDNYGYTF
V: TRBV11-2; J: TRBJ2-5; size: many; D: TRBD2; DNA: TGTGCCAGCAGCTTAACTAGCGGGGGGGCCGTAGAGACCCAGTACTTC; CDR3: CASSLTSGGAVETQYF
V: TRBV28; J: TRBJ2-1; size: .; D: TRBD2; DNA: TGTGCCAGCAGTCCGGGGGGGATCAGGGCCTACAATGAGCAGTTCTTC; CDR3: CASSPGGIRAYNEQFF
V: TRBV20-1; J: TRBJ2-3; size: many; D: .; DNA: TGCAGTGCTAGAGAAACTCGAGGGCTGTACACAGATACGCAGTATTTT; CDR3: CSARETRGLYTDTQYF
V: TRBV27; J: TRBJ1-6; size: few; D: .; DNA: TGTGCCAGCAGCGCCCGTAGGGATGAGTCACCCCTCCACTTT; CDR3: CASSARRDESPLHF
V: TRBV20-1; J: TRBJ2-1; size: many; D: TRBD1; DNA: TGCAGTGCTAGCAGGGACAGCTACAATGAGCAGTTCTTC; CDR3: CSASRDSYNEQFF
V: TRBV5-4; J: TRBJ2-3; size: medium-sized; D: .; DNA: TGTGCCAGCAGCTTGGCTACGGGAATCAGAGATACGCAGTATTTT; CDR3: CASSLATGIRDTQYF
V: TRBV7-9; J: TRBJ2-7; size: many; D: .; DNA: TGTGCCAGCAACTCGAGAGGGGTGTCGTTCTACGAGCAGTACTTC; CDR3: CASNSRGVSFYEQYF
V: TRBV5-5; J: TRBJ2-2; size: medium-sized; D: .; DNA: TGTGCCAGCAGTCCCGGGACCAACACCGGGGAGCTGTTTTTT; CDR3: CASSPGTNTGELFF
V: TRBV28; J: TRBJ2-3; size: medium-sized; D: TRBD1; DNA: TGTGCCAGCGGGACAGGGTATAGCACAGATACGCAGTATTTT; CDR3: CASGTGYSTDTQYF
V: TRBV12-3/TRBV12-4; J: TRBJ2-7; size: many; D: TRBD1; DNA: TGTGCCTCACGACAGGGTGGAGGCTACGAGCAGTACTTC; CDR3: CASRQGGGYEQYF
V: TRBV5-8; J: TRBJ2-3; size: many; D: .; DNA: TGTGCCAGCAGCTTAGGGGGAAGCACAGATACGCAGTATTTT; CDR3: CASSLGGSTDTQYF
V: TRBV5-1; J: TRBJ2-7; size: many; D: .; DNA: TGCGCCAGCAGCTTGGATTGGGACCACGGGGCCTACGAGCAGTACTTC; CDR3: CASSLDWDHGAYEQYF
V: TRBV29-1; J: TRBJ2-7; size: .; D: .; DNA: TGCAGCGTTGGCGACAGCACCTACGAGCAGTACTTC; CDR3: CSVGDSTYEQYF
V: TRBV20-1; J: TRBJ2-7; size: many; D: .; DNA: TGCAGTGCTAGAGGAGGCGGGACACTTAGCTCCTACGAGCAGTACTTC; CDR3: CSARGGGTLSSYEQYF
V: TRBV30; J: TRBJ2-3; size: many; D: .; DNA: TGTGCCTGGAAAGAAAAAGGGGGCACAGATACGCAGTATTTT; CDR3: CAWKEKGGTDTQYF
V: TRBV6-2/TRBV6-3; J: TRBJ2-3; size: medium-sized; D: .; DNA: TGTGCCAGCAGTTACCTCCTGGTAGAAGGTACCACAGATACGCAGTATTTT; CDR3: CASSYLLVEGTTDTQYF
V: TRBV6-5; J: TRBJ2-7; size: medium-sized; D: .; DNA: TGTGCCAGCAGCCGGACCGCCAGCTCCTACGAGCAGTACTTC; CDR3: CASSRTASSYEQYF
V: TRBV5-5; J: TRBJ2-5; size: many; D: .; DNA: TGTGCCAGCAGCGGAGAGGACAGTATGGAGACCCAGTACTTC; CDR3: CASSGEDSMETQYF
V: TRBV10-3; J: TRBJ2-3; size: many; D: .; DNA: TGTGCCATCAGCGCCACAGATACGCAGTATTTT; CDR3: CAISATDTQYF
V: TRBV12-3/TRBV12-4; J: TRBJ1-1; size: .; D: .; DNA: TGTGCCAGCAGACCACTGAACACTGAAGCTTTCTTT; CDR3: CASRPLNTEAFF
V: TRBV5-4; J: TRBJ1-6; size: few; D: .; DNA: TGTGCCAGCAGCAATGACAGGTTTAGCTCCTATAATTCACCCCTCCACTTT; CDR3: CASSNDRFSSYNSPLHF
V: TRBV7-2; J: TRBJ2-5; size: .; D: TRBD2; DNA: TGTGCCAGCAGCTTAGATCGAGCGGGGGGAGTCCCCCCGGAGACCCAGTACTTC; CDR3: CASSLDRAGGVPPETQYF
V: TRBV14; J: TRBJ2-3; size: many; D: .; DNA: TGTGCCAGCAGCCAAGAGGCCCTAGCAGGTACTAGCACAGATACGCAGTATTTT; CDR3: CASSQEALAGTSTDTQYF
V: TRBV6-4; J: TRBJ2-7; size: .; D: .; DNA: TGTGCCAGCAGTGAGGTTATCACTTGGGGGCTCCTGAACTCCTACGAGCAGTACTTC; CDR3: CASSEVITWGLLNSYEQYF
V: TRBV18; J: TRBJ2-2; size: medium-sized; D: .; DNA: TGTGCCAGCTCACCAGTGGGGCTCAACACCGGGGAGCTGTTTTTT; CDR3: CASSPVGLNTGELFF
V: TRBV5-8; J: TRBJ2-2; size: few; D: .; DNA: TGTGCCAGCAGCGACTGGACGAACACCGGGGAGCTGTTTTTT; CDR3: CASSDWTNTGELFF
V: TRBV28; J: TRBJ1-2; size: few; D: .; DNA: TGTGCCAGCAGTGACCCACCAAACTATGGCTACACCTTC; CDR3: CASSDPPNYGYTF
V: TRBV7-9; J: TRBJ2-1; size: .; D: TRBD2; DNA: TGTGCCAGCAGCTTAGCGGGACTAGACAATGAGCAGTTCTTC; CDR3: CASSLAGLDNEQFF
V: TRBV5-4; J: TRBJ2-2; size: medium-sized; D: TRBD1; DNA: TGTGCCAGCAGCCGTGACAGGGGGCTGAACACCGGGGAGCTGTTTTTT; CDR3: CASSRDRGLNTGELFF
V: TRBV2; J: TRBJ1-5; size: medium-sized; D: .; DNA: TGTGCCAGCAGTGATTCGGGGCAGAGCAATCAGCCCCAGCATTTT; CDR3: CASSDSGQSNQPQHF
V: TRBV18; J: TRBJ2-7; size: medium-sized; D: TRBD2; DNA: TGTGCCAGCTCACCCCTAGCGGGGGGGCCGTACGAGCAGTACTTC; CDR3: CASSPLAGGPYEQYF
V: TRBV7-2; J: TRBJ1-2; size: many; D: TRBD1; DNA: TGTGCCAGCAGCCCAACGGGACAGAACTATGGCTACACCTTC; CDR3: CASSPTGQNYGYTF
V: TRBV23-1; J: TRBJ2-7; size: many; D: .; DNA: TGCGCCAGCAGTCAAATCCCACCCCAACGACCAGGGTTGGGGATGAGTCGGGAGCAGTACTTC; CDR3: CASSQIPPQRPGLGMSREQYF
V: TRBV20-1; J: TRBJ1-1; size: many; D: TRBD1; DNA: TGCAGTGCCACTCCATACGACAGGGAGGACACTGAAGCTTTCTTT; CDR3: CSATPYDREDTEAFF
V: TRBV7-2; J: TRBJ2-2; size: many; D: TRBD1; DNA: TGTGCCAGCAGCTCCCGGGACAGGGGCTTAGGATTGTGGGCCGGGGAGCTGTTTTTT; CDR3: CASSSRDRGLGLWAGELFF
V: TRBV7-8; J: TRBJ1-2; size: many; D: .; DNA: TGTGCCAGCCGGGGGGCGATGGGCTATGGCTACACCTTC; CDR3: CASRGAMGYGYTF
V: TRBV12-3/TRBV12-4; J: TRBJ2-3; size: many; D: .; DNA: TGTGCCAGCAGTTCAGGACCAGATACGCAGTATTTT; CDR3: CASSSGPDTQYF